This T cell receptor (beta chain) was obtained from a study of kidney transplant recipient with SARS-CoV-2 infection. This clonotype came up many times. From the reads, TCRdb called clonotypes with MiXCR, one entry per CDR3 protein. This sample has 250,000 or so distinct CDR3 sequences, with more than 25% found just once. With V trimmed by 5 bases and J by 0 bases, 5 bases remained unmatched. The CDR3 is made up of 16 amino acids. Looked up from germline, CDR1 is KGHDR and CDR2 is SFDVKD. The receptor's source is a young adult male patient who had COVID-19 and was a kidney transplant recipient. Some T cells here may be from the graft donor. The input for sequencing was a blood sample, taken at baseline and between days 110 and 120 from a kidney transplant recipient. The rearrangement uses TRBV24-1 and TRBJ2-2; 7 nucleotides line up with TRBD2. The DNA of the CDR3 is TGTGCCACCAGTGGCGGCGCGGGAGCGAACACCGGGGAGCTGTTTTTT. It translates to CATSGGAGANTGELFF.